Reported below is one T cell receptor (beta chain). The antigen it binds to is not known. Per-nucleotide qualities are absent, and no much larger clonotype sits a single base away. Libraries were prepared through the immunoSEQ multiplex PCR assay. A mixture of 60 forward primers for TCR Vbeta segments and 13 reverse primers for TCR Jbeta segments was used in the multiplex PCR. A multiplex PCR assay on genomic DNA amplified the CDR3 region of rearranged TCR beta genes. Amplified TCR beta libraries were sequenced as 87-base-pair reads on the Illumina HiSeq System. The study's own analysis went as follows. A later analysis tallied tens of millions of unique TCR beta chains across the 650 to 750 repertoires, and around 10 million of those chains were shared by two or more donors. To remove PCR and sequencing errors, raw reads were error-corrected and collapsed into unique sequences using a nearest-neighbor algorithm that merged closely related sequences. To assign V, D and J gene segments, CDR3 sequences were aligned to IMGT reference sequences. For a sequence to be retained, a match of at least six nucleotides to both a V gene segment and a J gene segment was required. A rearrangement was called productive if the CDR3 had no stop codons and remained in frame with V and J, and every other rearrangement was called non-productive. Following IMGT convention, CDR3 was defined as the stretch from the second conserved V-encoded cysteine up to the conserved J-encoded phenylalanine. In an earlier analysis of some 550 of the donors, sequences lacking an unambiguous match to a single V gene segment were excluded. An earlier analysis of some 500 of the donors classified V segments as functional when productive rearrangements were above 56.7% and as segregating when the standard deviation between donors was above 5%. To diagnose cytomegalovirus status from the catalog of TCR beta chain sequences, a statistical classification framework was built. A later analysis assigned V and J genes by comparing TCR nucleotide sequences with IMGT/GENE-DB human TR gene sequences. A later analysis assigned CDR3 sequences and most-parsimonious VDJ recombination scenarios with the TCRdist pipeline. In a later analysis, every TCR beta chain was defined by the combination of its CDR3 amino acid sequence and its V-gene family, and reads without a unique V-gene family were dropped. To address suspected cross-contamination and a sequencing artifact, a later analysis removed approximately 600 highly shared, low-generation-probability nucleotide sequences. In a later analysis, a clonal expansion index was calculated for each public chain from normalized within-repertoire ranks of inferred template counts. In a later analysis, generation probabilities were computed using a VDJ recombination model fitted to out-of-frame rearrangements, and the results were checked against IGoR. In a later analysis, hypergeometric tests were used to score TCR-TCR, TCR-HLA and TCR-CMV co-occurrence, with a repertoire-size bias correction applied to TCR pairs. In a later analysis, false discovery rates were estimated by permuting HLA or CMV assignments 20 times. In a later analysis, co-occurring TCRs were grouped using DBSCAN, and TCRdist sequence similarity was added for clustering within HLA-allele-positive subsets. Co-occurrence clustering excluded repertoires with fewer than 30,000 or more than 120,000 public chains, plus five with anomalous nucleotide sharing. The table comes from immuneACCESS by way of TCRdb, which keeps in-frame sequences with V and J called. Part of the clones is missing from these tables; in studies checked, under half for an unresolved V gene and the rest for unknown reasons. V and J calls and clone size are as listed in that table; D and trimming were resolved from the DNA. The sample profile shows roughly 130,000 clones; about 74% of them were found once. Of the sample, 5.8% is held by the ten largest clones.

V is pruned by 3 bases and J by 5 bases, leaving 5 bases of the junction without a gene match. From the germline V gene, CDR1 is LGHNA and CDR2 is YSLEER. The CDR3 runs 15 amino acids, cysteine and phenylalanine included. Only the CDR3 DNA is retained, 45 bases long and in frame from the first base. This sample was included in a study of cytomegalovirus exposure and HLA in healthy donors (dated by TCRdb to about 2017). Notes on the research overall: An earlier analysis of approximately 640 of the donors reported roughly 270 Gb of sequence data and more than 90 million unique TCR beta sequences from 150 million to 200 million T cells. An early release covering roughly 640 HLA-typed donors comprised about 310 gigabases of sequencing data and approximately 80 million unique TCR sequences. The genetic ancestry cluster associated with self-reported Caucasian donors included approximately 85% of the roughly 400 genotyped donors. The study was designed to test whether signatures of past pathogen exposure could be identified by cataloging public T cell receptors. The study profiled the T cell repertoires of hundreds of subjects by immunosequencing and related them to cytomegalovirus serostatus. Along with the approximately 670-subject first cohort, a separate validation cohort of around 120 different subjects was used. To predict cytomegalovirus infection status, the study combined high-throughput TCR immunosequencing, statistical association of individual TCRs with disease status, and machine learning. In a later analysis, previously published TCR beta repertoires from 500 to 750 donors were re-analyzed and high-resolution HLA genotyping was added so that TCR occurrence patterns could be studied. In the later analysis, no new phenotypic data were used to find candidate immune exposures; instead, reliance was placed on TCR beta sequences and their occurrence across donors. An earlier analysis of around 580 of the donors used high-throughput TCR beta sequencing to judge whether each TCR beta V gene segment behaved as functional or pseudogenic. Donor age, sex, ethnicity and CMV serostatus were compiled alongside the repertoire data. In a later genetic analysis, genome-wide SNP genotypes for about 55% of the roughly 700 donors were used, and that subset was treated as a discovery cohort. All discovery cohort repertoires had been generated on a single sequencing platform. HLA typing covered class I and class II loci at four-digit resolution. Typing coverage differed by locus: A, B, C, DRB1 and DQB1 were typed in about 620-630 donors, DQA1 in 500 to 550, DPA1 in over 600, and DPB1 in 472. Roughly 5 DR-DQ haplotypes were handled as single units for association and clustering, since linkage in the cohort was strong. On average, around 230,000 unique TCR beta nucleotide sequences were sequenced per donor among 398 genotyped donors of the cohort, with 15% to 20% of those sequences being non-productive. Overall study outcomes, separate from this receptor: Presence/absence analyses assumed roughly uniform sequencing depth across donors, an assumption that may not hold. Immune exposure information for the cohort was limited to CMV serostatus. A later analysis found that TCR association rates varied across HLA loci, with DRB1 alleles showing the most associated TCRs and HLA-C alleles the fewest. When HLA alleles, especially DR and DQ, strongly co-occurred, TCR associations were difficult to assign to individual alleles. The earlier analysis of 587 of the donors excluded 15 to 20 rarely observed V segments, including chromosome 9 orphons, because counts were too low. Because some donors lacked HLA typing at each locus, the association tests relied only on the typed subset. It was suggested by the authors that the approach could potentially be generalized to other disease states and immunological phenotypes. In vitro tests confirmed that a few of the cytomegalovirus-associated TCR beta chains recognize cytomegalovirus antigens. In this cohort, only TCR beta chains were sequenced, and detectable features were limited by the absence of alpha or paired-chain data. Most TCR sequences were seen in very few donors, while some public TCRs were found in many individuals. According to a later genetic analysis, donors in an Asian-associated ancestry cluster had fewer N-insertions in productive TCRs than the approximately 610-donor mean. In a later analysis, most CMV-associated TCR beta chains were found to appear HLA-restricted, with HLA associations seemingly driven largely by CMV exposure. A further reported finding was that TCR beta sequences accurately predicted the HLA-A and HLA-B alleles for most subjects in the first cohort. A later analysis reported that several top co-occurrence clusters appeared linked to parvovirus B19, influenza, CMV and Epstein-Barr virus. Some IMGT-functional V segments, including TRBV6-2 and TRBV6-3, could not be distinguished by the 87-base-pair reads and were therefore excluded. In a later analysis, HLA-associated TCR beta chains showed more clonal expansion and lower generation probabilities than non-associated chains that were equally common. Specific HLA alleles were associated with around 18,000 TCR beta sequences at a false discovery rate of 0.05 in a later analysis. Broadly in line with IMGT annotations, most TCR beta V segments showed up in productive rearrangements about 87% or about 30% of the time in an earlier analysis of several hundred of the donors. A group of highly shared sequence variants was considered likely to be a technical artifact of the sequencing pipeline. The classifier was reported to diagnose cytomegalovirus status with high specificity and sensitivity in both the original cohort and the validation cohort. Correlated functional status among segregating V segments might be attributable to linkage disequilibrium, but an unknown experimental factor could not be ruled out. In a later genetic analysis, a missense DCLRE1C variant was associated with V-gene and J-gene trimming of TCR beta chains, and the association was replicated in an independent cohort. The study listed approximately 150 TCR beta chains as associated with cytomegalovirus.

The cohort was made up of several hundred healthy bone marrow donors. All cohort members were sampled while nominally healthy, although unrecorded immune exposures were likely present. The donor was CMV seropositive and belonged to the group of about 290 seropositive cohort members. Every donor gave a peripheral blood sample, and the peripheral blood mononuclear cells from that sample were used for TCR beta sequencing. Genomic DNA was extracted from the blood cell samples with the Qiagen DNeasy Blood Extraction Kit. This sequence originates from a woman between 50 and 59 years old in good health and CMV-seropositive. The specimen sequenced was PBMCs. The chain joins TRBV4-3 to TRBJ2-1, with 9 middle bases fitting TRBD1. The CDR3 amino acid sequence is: CASSHRQGVNNEQFF. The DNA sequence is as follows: TGCGCCAGCAGCCACAGACAGGGGGTAAACAATGAGCAGTTCTTC.